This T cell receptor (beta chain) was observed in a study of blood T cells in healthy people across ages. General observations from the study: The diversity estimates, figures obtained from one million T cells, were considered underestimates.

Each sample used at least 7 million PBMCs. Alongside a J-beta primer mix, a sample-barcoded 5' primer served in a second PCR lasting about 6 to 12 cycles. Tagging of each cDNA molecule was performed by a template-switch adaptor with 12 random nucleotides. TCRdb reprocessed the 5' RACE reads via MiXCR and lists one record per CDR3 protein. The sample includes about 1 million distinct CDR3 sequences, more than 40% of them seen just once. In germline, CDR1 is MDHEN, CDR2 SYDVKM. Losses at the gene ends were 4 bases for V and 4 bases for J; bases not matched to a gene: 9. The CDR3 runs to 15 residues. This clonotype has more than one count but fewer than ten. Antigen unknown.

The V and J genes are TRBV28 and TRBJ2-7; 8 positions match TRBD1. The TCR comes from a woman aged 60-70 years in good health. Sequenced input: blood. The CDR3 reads CASSSQRTGSYEQYF. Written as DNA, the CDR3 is TGTGCCAGCAGTTCTCAACGGACAGGGTCGTACGAGCAGTACTTC.